This T cell receptor beta chain originates from a study of technical replicates of blood from a handful of donors. Clones were sequenced by immunoSEQ multiplex PCR, and TCRdb holds only the in-frame ones, with some missing. The table has tens of thousands of clones, just over 90% seen once. The receptor comes from a human donor in good health. The specimen was T cells isolated from PBMCs.

CDR3 bases: TGTGCCAGCAGACTAGCGGGGGGTAATGAGCAGTTCTTC. Translated, it gives CASRLAGGNEQFF. J is TRBJ2-1 and V is TRBV2; 12 positions agree with TRBD2. Germline V lookup: CDR1 SNHLY, CDR2 FYNNEI. This CDR3 contains 13 residues. Germline trimming cut 6 bases from V and 7 bases from J; bases unmatched to any gene: 1.